The 7 T cell receptor beta chains in this list originate from one sample, sequenced in a study of chemoradiotherapy in HPV16-positive cancers. Sequencing was performed with immunoSEQ multiplex PCR; in TCRdb, only in-frame clones are kept and a portion is missing. The sample carries 9,500 to 15,000 clones, 55% to 75% recorded once. This sample was obtained from a patient who underwent chemoradiotherapy. Receptors were obtained from a human donor with HPV-associated anogenital cancer.

CDR3 amino acids: CASSLSSGSWDTGELFF. The DNA of the CDR3 is TGTGCCAGCAGTTTATCTTCGGGCTCATGGGACACCGGGGAGCTGTTTTTT. The chain employs TRBV27 and TRBJ2-2; D is unresolved. Germline assignment: CDR1 MNHEY and CDR2 SMNVEV (reference sequence). V was clipped by 0 bases and J by 3 bases, with 14 bases between them. This CDR3 region has 17 residues.

The chain employs TRBV28 and TRBJ2-3; 8 bases align to TRBD1. CDR3 length: 16 residues. V shed 4 bases, J shed 0 bases, and the junction held 6 bases outside the gene matches. Germline V gene lookup returns CDR1 MDHEN and CDR2 SYDVKM. The CDR3 coding sequence is TGTGCCAGCAGTTACCCCCGACAGGGGAGCACAGATACGCAGTATTTT. This translates into CASSYPRQGSTDTQYF.

This clone was seen only a few times. The V gene is TRBV5-1, the J gene TRBJ2-1, with a possible D match to TRBD2 (6 bases). With 6 bases removed from V and 10 bases from J, the gap between germline ends came to 11 bases. CDR3 length: 11 amino acids. Germline CDR1 reads SGHRS; CDR2 reads YFSETQ. The CDR3: CASNLGGEQFF. The CDR3 nucleotides are TGCGCCAGCAACCTGGGGGGAGAGCAGTTCTTC.

A note on this clone: The junction departs from germline at one end; a sequencing error may be responsible. The chain employs TRBV7-7 and TRBJ2-2, with 7 bases fitting TRBD2. CDR1 SSHAT and CDR2 FNYEAQ come from the germline V gene (reference sequence). The CDR3 runs to 15 residues. CDR3 amino acids: CASSAQGLPTGELFF. The CDR3, as DNA: TGTGCTAGCAGCGCCCAGGGACTACCCACCGGGGAGCTGTTTTTT.

The chain is built from TRBV6-5 and TRBJ1-4; unclear D gene. The CDR3 has 15 amino acids. The germline V gene has CDR1 MNHEY and CDR2 SVGAGI. V was pared by 2 bases and J by 7 bases, with 14 bases between. Written as DNA, the CDR3 is TGTGCCAGCAGTTACAGCCGGGTGTTGGGTGAAAAACTGTTTTTT. Residues: CASSYSRVLGEKLFF.

This clone was detected a few times. The chain recombines TRBV6-6 with TRBJ2-5; TRBD2 matches 7 bases. Trimming at V came to 8 bases and at J to 3 bases, leaving 6 bases not matched to a gene. Germline loops: CDR1 MNHNY, CDR2 SVGAGI (reference sequence). The CDR3 covers 13 residues. The CDR3 loop reads CASHSGGKETQYF. DNA of the CDR3: TGTGCCAGCCATTCGGGGGGAAAAGAGACCCAGTACTTC.

The chain links TRBV20-1 to TRBJ2-1, with no clear D. CDR1 is DFQATT and CDR2 is SNEGSKA in the germline V gene (reference sequence). The CDR3 spans 11 residues. V dropped 3 bases and J dropped 10 bases, with 10 bases sitting between them. As DNA, the CDR3 is TGCAGTGCTAGGGCAACGGAGGAGCAGTTCTTC. Its protein product is CSARATEEQFF.